The rows below give T cell receptor beta chains drawn from one sample of a study of graft-versus-host responses after intestinal transplantation. This table comes from immunoSEQ multiplex PCR, and its TCRdb copy is limited to in-frame clones, with some not included. The profile covers 10,000 or so clones, with around 27% appearing a single time and around 3% taken by the ten largest. The material sequenced was alloreactive CD4+ T cells from a mixed lymphocyte reaction culture, taken before intestinal transplant. Every receptor here comes from a human patient who received an intestinal transplant. CDR3s include the opening cysteine and the closing phenylalanine or tryptophan. The D gene is left open where the match is weak. Size is stated for part of the rows, as once, few or many counts, or as a class when the clone is expanded.

D gene	V gene	clone size	J gene	CDR3 length	CDR3 DNA	CDR3 protein
NA	TRBV5-1	few	TRBJ2-1	13	TGCGCCAGCAGCTTGGATCCCTCGGAGGAGCAGTTCTTC	CASSLDPSEEQFF
TRBD1	TRBV6-1	few	TRBJ2-7	15	TGTGCCAGCAGTTTCGTGACAGGGGGAGGCGACGAGCAGTACTTC	CASSFVTGGGDEQYF
NA	TRBV9	few	TRBJ2-7	14	TGTGCCAGCAGCGTAGCCTACAGCTCCTACGAGCAGTACTTC	CASSVAYSSYEQYF
NA	TRBV18	NA	TRBJ2-7	16	TGTGCCAGCTCACCTAATCCCGGCAGGAGCTCCTACGAGCAGTACTTC	CASSPNPGRSSYEQYF
NA	TRBV10-3	NA	TRBJ2-2	17	TGTGCCATCAGTGAGTTCCCCCATAGCGGAGCGACCGGGGAGCTGTTTTTT	CAISEFPHSGATGELFF
TRBD2	TRBV7-8	NA	TRBJ2-3	17	TGTGCCAGCAGCTTAGGTAGACTAGCGGGACGCACAGATACGCAGTATTTT	CASSLGRLAGRTDTQYF
NA	TRBV5-6	medium-sized	TRBJ2-2	15	TGTGCCAGCAGCTTGAGGGAACTCTGGAGCGGGGAGCTGTTTTTT	CASSLRELWSGELFF
NA	TRBV6-6	NA	TRBJ1-2	15	TGTGCCAGCAGTCCCCAGGACAGTACTAACTATGGCTACACCTTC	CASSPQDSTNYGYTF
TRBD1	TRBV6-6	NA	TRBJ2-1	15	TGTGCCAGCAGTAGCGGGACAGGGGCCTACAATGAGCAGTTCTTC	CASSSGTGAYNEQFF
NA	TRBV7-6	few	TRBJ2-1	13	TGTGCCAGCAGCTTGACTACCAACAATGAGCAGTTCTTC	CASSLTTNNEQFF
NA	TRBV5-3	NA	TRBJ1-2	14	TGTGCCAGAAGTATGGTGAGAAAGACCTATGGCTACACCTTC	CARSMVRKTYGYTF
NA	TRBV6-9	few	TRBJ2-7	15	TGTGCCAGCAGTGAAAGTCGGTCTGGAAACTACGAGCAGTACTTC	CASSESRSGNYEQYF
TRBD2	TRBV9	NA	TRBJ2-2	16	TGTGCCAGCAGCGTATTTTCTAGCGGGAACACCGGGGAGCTGTTTTTT	CASSVFSSGNTGELFF
NA	TRBV7-6	NA	TRBJ1-5	16	TGTGCCAGCAGTCAGGGGCCCCCCGGGTCAACGCAGCCCCAGCATTTT	CASSQGPPGSTQPQHF
TRBD1	TRBV5-1	few	TRBJ2-3	14	TGCGCCAGCAGCTCCGGACAGGGCACAGATACGCAGTATTTT	CASSSGQGTDTQYF
NA	TRBV11-3	NA	TRBJ1-2	17	TGTGCCAGCAGCGTTTGTCCCAATCTCGGAAAGACCTATGGCTACACCTTC	CASSVCPNLGKTYGYTF